A single sample is the source of the 17 T cell receptor beta chains below, sequenced in a study of T cell repertoires in cytomegalovirus infection. TCRdb passed the reads through MiXCR, listing each CDR3 protein once. This table holds 650,000 to 900,000 distinct CDR3 sequences, 32% found once. Their recognized antigens are unknown. Sequencing was performed on cultured CD8+ T cells from PBMCs, taken from culture after CMV antigen stimulation. The receptors here all came from a human donor in good health (CMV status not recorded). Some clones in this sample may be carry-over from other donors' samples.

There are a few counts of this clonotype. CDR3 nucleotide sequence: TGTGCCAGCAGCGATGGGACTGCGAACACCGGGGAGCTGTTTTTT. It is translated as CASSDGTANTGELFF. V is TRBV7-9 and J is TRBJ2-2, with D possibly TRBD2 on 6 matching bases. In germline, CDR1 is SEHNR, CDR2 FQNEAQ (reference sequence). There are 15 residues in the CDR3. Between the trimmed V and J ends, which lost 5 bases and 0 bases, there was a span of 10 bases.

This clonotype was counted once. The gene calls are TRBV7-6 and TRBJ2-2, with D possibly TRBD1 on 5 matching bases. Trimming cost V 10 bases and J 6 bases, with 24 bases left between them. Germline lookup yields CDR1 SGHVS and CDR2 FNYEAQ. This CDR3 contains 16 residues. This CDR3 is CATRPFRQSGAGELFF. Written as DNA, the CDR3 is TGTGCCACCCGCCCGTTCCGACAGTCCGGCGCCGGGGAGCTGTTTTTT.

The chain combines TRBV28 with TRBJ2-7; D gene unclear. The CDR3 spans 11 residues. V was trimmed by 5 bases and J by 3 bases, leaving 5 bases between them. The germline CDR1 and CDR2 sequences are MDHEN and SYDVKM. CDR3 DNA: TGTGCCAGCAGTGAAGACTACGAGCAGTACGTC. It specifies CASSEDYEQYV.

This chain uses TRBV6-2 or TRBV6-3 with TRBJ2-3, with a tentative D call TRBD1 (5 bases). This CDR3 is 16 amino acids long. Trimming removed 0 bases from V and 4 bases from J, with 14 bases in between. Germline CDR1 MNHEY, CDR2 SVGEGT. Here the CDR3 reads CASSYSPPTGSDTQYF. CDR3 DNA sequence: TGTGCCAGCAGTTACTCCCCACCCACAGGCTCAGATACGCAGTATTTT.

The chain combines TRBV2 with TRBJ1-2; 7 positions match TRBD1. The CDR3 has 15 amino acids. V dropped 2 bases and J dropped 2; count of bases not matched to a gene: 5. CDR1 and CDR2 from the germline V gene are SNHLY and FYNNEI. As DNA, the CDR3 is TGTGCCAGCAGTGAACCGACAGGGAACAACTATGGCTACACCTTC. The encoded protein is CASSEPTGNNYGYTF. Supplemented by reference TRBV2 and TRBJ1-2, the full variable domain reads EPEVTQTPSHQVTQMGQEVILRCVPISNHLYFYWYRQILGQKVEFLVSFYNNEISEKSEIFDDQFSVERPDGSNFTLKIRSTKLEDSAMYFCASSEPTGNNYGYTFGSGTRLTVV.

Only a few counts were recorded for this clonotype. V usage is TRBV7-9 and J usage is TRBJ2-5, with D uncertain. The CDR3 spans 15 residues. Trimming pared 1 base from V and 5 bases from J, leaving 14 bases between. CDR1 is SEHNR, CDR2 FQNEAQ, per germline (reference sequence). The CDR3 loop is CASSLVRTPAETQYF. The CDR3 nucleotides read TGTGCCAGCAGCTTAGTACGGACCCCTGCGGAGACCCAGTACTTC. Together with reference TRBV7-9 and TRBJ2-5, the CDR3 gives the full variable domain: DTGVSQNPRHKITKRGQNVTFRCDPISEHNRLYWYRQTLGQGPEFLTYFQNEAQLEKSRLLSDRFSAERPKGSFSTLEIQRTEQGDSAMYLCASSLVRTPAETQYFGPGTRLLVL.

This clonotype was found once. This chain joins TRBV3-1 and TRBJ2-7; the D gene is possibly TRBD2 (6 bases). The CDR3 extends over 13 amino acids. V lost 1 base to trimming and J lost 5 bases, with 9 bases between them. The germline V gene has CDR1 LGHDT and CDR2 YNNKEL (reference sequence). Here the CDR3 DNA reads TGTGCCAGCAGCCAAGGGGGACTCGACGAGCAGTACGTC. It specifies CASSQGGLDEQYV.

The table lists this clonotype with a few counts. This chain joins TRBV28 and TRBJ2-5; 8 nucleotides agree with TRBD2. Germline CDR1 reads MDHEN; CDR2 reads SYDVKM. V shed 8 bases, J shed 2 bases, and the junction held 10 bases outside the gene matches. The CDR3 extends over 15 amino acids. This chain's CDR3 is CASHPGGGWQETQYF. In DNA form, the CDR3 reads TGTGCCAGCCACCCGGGGGGGGGGTGGCAAGAGACCCAGTACTTC.

This clonotype was seen a few times. This chain uses TRBV7-9 with TRBJ1-6; the D is unclear. Germline values: CDR1 SEHNR, CDR2 FQNEAQ (reference sequence). Trimming took 2 bases from V and 10 from J, leaving 15 bases between them. The CDR3 covers 15 residues. The chain's CDR3 is CASSLLEGSQSPLHF. The CDR3 nucleotides read TGTGCCAGCAGCTTATTAGAGGGAAGTCAATCACCCCTCCACTTT.

The chain carries TRBV19 and TRBJ1-6; D gene unclear. The CDR3 extends over 16 amino acids. Between the trimmed V and J ends, which lost 5 bases and 7 bases, there was a span of 18 bases. Per germline, CDR1 LNHDA and CDR2 SQIVND (reference sequence). The CDR3 region has the DNA TGTGCCAGTAGTCCTAGCTATAGGACGGCCAATTCACCCCTCCACTTT. Translating it yields CASSPSYRTANSPLHF.

This chain joins TRBV12-3 or TRBV12-4 and TRBJ2-3; the D is unclear. Trimming took off 2 bases at V and 5 bases at J, with 8 bases between the two ends. The CDR3 loop spans 13 amino acids. The CDR3 loop reads CASSLYGLDTQYF. In nucleotides, the CDR3 is TGTGCCAGCAGTTTATACGGGTTAGATACGCAGTATTTT.

This chain connects TRBV18 to TRBJ1-4, with D possibly TRBD1 on 5 matching bases. Germline values: CDR1 KGHSH, CDR2 LQKENI. The ends were cut back, 0 bases at V and 8 bases at J, with 10 bases in the middle. This CDR3 is built from 14 residues. The CDR3 sequence: CASSPPTVDEKLFF. CDR3 bases: TGTGCCAGCTCACCACCGACAGTCGACGAAAAACTGTTTTTT.

The V call is TRBV27, the J call TRBJ1-1, with TRBD1 as a possible D gene (6 bases). V was shortened by 4 bases and J by 4 bases, with 13 bases between the two germline ends. The length of the CDR3 is 14 residues. Germline-derived CDR1 and CDR2 are MNHEY and SMNVEV (reference sequence). The CDR3 sequence is CASSWGLKATEAFF. The DNA of the CDR3 is TGTGCCAGCAGTTGGGGGCTGAAGGCCACTGAAGCTTTCTTT.

The chain combines TRBV6-2 or TRBV6-3 with TRBJ2-1; no clear D. Per germline, CDR1 MNHEY and CDR2 SVGEGT. The CDR3 sequence is 12 residues long. Trimming pared 7 bases from V and 4 bases from J, leaving 8 bases between. Here the CDR3 DNA reads TGTGCCAGCATTGGAGAGTACAATGAGCAGTTCTTC. Translated: CASIGEYNEQFF.

This clonotype was seen a few times. The DNA of the CDR3 is TGTGCCAGCAGTTTGGGACTAGCAATAAGGCACAATGAGCAGTTCTTC. Amino acids: CASSLGLAIRHNEQFF. The chain joins TRBV27 to TRBJ2-1; 9 positions match TRBD2. V lost 3 bases to trimming and J lost 5 bases; unmatched junction nucleotides: 8. Germline loops: CDR1 MNHEY, CDR2 SMNVEV (reference sequence). CDR3 length: 16 amino acids.

This clonotype showed up just a few times. The chain is built from TRBV20-1 and TRBJ2-5; 12 bases are a match to TRBD2. V trimming: 6 bases; J trimming: 0 bases; junction bases outside the gene matches: 8. The CDR3 has 16 residues. Germline V gene lookup returns CDR1 DFQATT and CDR2 SNEGSKA (reference sequence). In DNA form, the CDR3 reads TGCAGTGCCAGCCCCCTAGCGGGGGGGTACCAAGAGACCCAGTACTTC. Residues: CSASPLAGGYQETQYF.

This clonotype was seen many times. DNA of the CDR3: TGTGCCAGCAGTTACAAAGGGATCTACAATGAGCAGTTCTTC. It is translated as CASSYKGIYNEQFF. This sequence joins TRBV6-5 and TRBJ2-1; no definite D call. Trimming removed 2 bases from V and 3 bases from J, with 8 bases in between. Germline loops: CDR1 MNHEY, CDR2 SVGAGI. This CDR3 is built from 14 residues.